The clone carrying this T cell receptor (beta chain) has just one count. Germline CDR1 SGDLS, CDR2 YYNGEE. The CDR3 runs 13 residues. V was clipped by 5 bases and J by 2 bases; unmatched bases: 3. The data derive from a study of technical replicates of blood from several donors. Repertoires were generated with immunoSEQ multiplex PCR, while TCRdb's copy carries only in-frame clones and drops some. The sample includes 74,000 or so clones, roughly 96% seen only once; the top ten take less than 0.35%. The clonotype was recovered from a human donor in good health. Sample: T cells isolated from PBMCs. This chain joins TRBV9 and TRBJ1-2; 7 nucleotides align to TRBD1. CDR3 sequence reads: CASSDRVNYGYTF. The CDR3 DNA sequence: TGTGCCAGCAGTGACAGGGTGAACTATGGCTACACCTTC.